Here is one T cell receptor beta chain with its context. The target antigen is unknown. Trimming pared 4 bases from V and 4 bases from J, leaving 11 bases between. Germline assignment: CDR1 LGHDT and CDR2 YNNKEL (reference sequence). The CDR3 consists of 13 residues. Each diagnosis was grounded in clinical symptoms, serum thyroxine and TRAb, thyroid ultrasound, and orbital computed tomography. It was over 9.5 ml of fresh peripheral blood that supplied the PBMCs. Using RNA transcripts as the source, TCR beta CDR3 regions were amplified. In the first-round RT-PCR of the TCR CDR3, the HTBI primer set was used. MiXCR was run by TCRdb on the multiplex PCR reads, yielding one entry per CDR3 protein. Of 500,000 to 600,000 distinct CDR3 sequences listed, approximately 20% are singletons. The data were obtained in a study of T cells in Graves' hyperthyroidism and ophthalmopathy. Study results and caveats: Patients with ophthalmopathy were separated from those with stable hyperthyroidism by a 13 V-J model.

This TCR was recovered from a man aged 40-55 years with Graves' ophthalmopathy. The sample comprised blood. The gene calls are TRBV3-1 and TRBJ2-7; a possible D gene is TRBD1 (6 bases). CDR3 sequence reads: CASSRGQWYEQYF. The CDR3 DNA reads TGTGCCAGCAGCCGCGGACAGTGGTACGAGCAGTACTTC.